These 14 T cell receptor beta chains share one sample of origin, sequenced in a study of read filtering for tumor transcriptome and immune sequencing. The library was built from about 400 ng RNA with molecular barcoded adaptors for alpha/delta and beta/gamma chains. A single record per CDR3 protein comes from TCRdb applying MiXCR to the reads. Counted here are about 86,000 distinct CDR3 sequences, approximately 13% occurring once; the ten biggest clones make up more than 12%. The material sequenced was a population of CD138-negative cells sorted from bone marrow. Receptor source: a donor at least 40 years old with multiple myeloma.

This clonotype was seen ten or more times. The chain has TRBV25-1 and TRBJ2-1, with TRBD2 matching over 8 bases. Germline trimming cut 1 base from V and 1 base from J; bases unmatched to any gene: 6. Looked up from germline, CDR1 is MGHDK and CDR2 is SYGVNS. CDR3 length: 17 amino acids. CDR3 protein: CASSELGLAGSYNEQFF. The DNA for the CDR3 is TGTGCCAGCAGTGAATTAGGGTTAGCGGGATCCTACAATGAGCAGTTCTTC.

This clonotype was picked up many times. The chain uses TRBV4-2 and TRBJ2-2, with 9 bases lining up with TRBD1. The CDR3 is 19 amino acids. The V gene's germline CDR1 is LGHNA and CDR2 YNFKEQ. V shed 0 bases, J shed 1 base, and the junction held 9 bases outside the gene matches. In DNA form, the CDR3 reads TGTGCCAGCAGCCAAGATTCGAGATGGGACAGGGTGAACACCGGGGAGCTGTTTTTT. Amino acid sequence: CASSQDSRWDRVNTGELFF.

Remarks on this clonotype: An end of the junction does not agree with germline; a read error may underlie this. The CDR3 protein is CAASDTGTSGSPYNVQFF. For the CDR3, the DNA is TGTGCCGCCAGTGATACCGGGACTAGCGGGAGTCCCTACAATGTGCAGTTCTTC. J is TRBJ2-1 and V is TRBV24-1, with 14 bases that match TRBD2. Per the germline V gene, CDR1 is KGHDR and CDR2 is SFDVKD. This CDR3 comprises 18 residues.

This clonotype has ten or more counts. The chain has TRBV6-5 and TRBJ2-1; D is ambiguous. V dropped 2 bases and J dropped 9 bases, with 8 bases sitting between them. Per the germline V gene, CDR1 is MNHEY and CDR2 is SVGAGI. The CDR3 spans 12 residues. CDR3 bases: TGTGCCAGCAGTTACGCCAGTGGTGAGCAGTTCTTC. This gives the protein CASSYASGEQFF.

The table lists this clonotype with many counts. CDR3 amino acids: CASSRRLVVGADTQYF. The CDR3 nucleotides are TGTGCCAGCAGCAGAAGACTAGTTGTGGGCGCAGATACGCAGTATTTT. V usage is TRBV7-2 and J usage is TRBJ2-3; tentatively, D is TRBD2 (6 bases). Germline CDR1 reads SGHTA; CDR2 reads FQGNSA. V was shortened by 5 bases and J by 4 bases, with 19 bases between the two germline ends. The CDR3 is made up of 16 amino acids. Full variable domain (rest looked up from reference TRBV7-2 and TRBJ2-3): GAGVSQSPSNKVTEKGKDVELRCDPISGHTALYWYRQSLGQGLEFLIYFQGNSAPDKSGLPSDRFSAERTGGSVSTLTIQRTQQEDSAVYLCASSRRLVVGADTQYFGPGTRLTVL.

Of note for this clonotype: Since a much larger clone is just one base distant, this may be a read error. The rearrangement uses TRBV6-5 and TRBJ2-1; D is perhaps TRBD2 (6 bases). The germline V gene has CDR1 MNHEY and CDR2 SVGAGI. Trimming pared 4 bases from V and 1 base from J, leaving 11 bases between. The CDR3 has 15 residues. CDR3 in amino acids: CASSCAGTSYNEQFF. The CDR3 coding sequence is TGTGCCAGCAGTTGCGCCGGGACTTCCTACAATGAGCAGTTCTTC.

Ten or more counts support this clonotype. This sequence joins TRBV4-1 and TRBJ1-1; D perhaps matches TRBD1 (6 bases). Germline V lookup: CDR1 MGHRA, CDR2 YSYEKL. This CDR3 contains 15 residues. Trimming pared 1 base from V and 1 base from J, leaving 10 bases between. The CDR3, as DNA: TGCGCCAGCAGCCAAGCCGACAGGAGGAACACTGAAGCTTTCTTT. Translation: CASSQADRRNTEAFF.

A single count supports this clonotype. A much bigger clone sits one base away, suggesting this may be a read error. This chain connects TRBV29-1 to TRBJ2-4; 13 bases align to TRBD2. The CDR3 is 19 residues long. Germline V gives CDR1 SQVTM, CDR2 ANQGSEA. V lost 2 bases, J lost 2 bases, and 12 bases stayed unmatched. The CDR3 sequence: CSVESQTGLAGYTKNIQYF. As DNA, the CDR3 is TGCAGCGTTGAATCCCAAACGGGACTAGCGGGATATACCAAAAACATTCAGTACTTC.

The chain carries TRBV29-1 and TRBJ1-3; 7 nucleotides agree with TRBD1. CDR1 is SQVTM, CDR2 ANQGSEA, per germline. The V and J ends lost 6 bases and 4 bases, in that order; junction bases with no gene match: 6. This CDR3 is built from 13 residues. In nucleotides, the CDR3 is TGCAGCGTGACAGGGACCTCCGGAAACACCATATATTTT. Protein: CSVTGTSGNTIYF.

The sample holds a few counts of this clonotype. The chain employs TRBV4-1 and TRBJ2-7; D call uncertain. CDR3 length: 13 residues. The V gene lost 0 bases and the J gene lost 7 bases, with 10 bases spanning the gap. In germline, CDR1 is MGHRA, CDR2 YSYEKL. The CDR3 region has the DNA TGCGCCAGCAGCCAAGATTGGAACAGAGAGCAGTACTTC. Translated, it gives CASSQDWNREQYF.

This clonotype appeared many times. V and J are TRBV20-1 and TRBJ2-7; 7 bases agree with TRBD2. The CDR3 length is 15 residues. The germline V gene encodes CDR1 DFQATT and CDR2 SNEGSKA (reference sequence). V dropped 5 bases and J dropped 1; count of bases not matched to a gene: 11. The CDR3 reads CSAGRIGEGSYEQYF. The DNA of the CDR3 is TGCAGTGCTGGGCGGATAGGGGAGGGATCCTACGAGCAGTACTTC.

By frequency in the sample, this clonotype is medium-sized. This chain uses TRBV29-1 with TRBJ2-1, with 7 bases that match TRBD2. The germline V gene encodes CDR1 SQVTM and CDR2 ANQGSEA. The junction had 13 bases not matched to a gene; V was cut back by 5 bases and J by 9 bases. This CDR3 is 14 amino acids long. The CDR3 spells CSVFLAGESSEQFF. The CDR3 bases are TGCAGCGTTTTTTTGGCGGGAGAGAGCAGTGAGCAGTTCTTC.

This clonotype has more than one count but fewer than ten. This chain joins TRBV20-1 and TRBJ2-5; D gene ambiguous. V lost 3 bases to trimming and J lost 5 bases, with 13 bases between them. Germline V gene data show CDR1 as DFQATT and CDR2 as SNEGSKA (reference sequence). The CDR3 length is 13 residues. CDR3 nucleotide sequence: TGCAGTGCTAGTAAAGTTCGGGTGGAGACCCAGTACTTC. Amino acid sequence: CSASKVRVETQYF.

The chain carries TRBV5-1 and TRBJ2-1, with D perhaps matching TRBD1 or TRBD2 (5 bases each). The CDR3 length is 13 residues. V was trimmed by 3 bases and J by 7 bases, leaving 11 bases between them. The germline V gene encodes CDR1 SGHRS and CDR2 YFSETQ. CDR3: CASSWDGTNEQFF. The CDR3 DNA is TGCGCCAGCAGCTGGGACGGCACGAATGAGCAGTTCTTC. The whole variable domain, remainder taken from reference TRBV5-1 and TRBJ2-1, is KAGVTQTPRYLIKTRGQQVTLSCSPISGHRSVSWYQQTPGQGLQFLFEYFSETQRNKGNFPGRFSGRQFSNSRSEMNVSTLELGDSALYLCASSWDGTNEQFFGPGTRLTVL.